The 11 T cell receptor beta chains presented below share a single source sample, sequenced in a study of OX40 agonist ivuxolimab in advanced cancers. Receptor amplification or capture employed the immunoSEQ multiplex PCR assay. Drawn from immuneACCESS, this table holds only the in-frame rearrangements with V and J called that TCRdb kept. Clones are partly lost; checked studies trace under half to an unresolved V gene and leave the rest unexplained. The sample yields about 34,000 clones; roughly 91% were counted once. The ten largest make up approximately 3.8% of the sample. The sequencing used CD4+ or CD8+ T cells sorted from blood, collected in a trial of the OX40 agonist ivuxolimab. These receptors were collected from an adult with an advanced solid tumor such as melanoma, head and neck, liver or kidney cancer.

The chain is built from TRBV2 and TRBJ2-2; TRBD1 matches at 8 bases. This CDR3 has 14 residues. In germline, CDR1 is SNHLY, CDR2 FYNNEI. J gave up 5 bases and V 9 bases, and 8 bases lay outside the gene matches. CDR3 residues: CASGGQGGTGELFF. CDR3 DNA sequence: TGTGCCAGTGGTGGACAGGGAGGAACCGGGGAGCTGTTTTTT.

The CDR3 protein is CASSISGSWGATDTQYF. For the CDR3, the DNA is TGTGCCAGTAGTATTAGCGGGAGTTGGGGGGCCACAGATACGCAGTATTTT. This chain joins TRBV19 and TRBJ2-3; 9 bases are shared with TRBD2. This CDR3 contains 17 residues. V lost 3 bases and J lost 2; bases outside the gene matches: 9. Germline loops: CDR1 LNHDA, CDR2 SQIVND (reference sequence).

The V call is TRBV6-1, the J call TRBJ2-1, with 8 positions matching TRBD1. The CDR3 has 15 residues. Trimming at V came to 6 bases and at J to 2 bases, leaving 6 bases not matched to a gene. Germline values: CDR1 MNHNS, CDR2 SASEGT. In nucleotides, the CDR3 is TGTGCCAGCAGCTCACCGGGACAGGCCTACAATGAGCAGTTCTTC. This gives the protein CASSSPGQAYNEQFF.

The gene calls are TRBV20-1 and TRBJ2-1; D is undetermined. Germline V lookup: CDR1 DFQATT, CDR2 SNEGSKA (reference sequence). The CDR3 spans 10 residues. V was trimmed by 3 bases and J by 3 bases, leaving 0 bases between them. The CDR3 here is CSASYNEQFF. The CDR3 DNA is TGCAGTGCTAGCTACAATGAGCAGTTCTTC.

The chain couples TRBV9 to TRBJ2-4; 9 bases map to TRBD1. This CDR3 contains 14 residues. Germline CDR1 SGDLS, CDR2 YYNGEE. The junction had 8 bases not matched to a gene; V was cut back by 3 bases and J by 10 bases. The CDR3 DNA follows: TGTGCCAGCAGCGCCCGGGACAGGGTAGGAATTCAGTACTTC. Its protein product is CASSARDRVGIQYF.

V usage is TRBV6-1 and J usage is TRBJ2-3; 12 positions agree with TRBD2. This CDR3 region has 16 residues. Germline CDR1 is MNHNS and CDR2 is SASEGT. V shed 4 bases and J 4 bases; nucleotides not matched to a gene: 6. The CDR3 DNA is TGTGCCAGCAGTGTATCTAGCGGGAGGGGAGCAGATACGCAGTATTTT. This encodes CASSVSSGRGADTQYF.

CDR3 coding DNA: TGTGCCAGCGCAACCGGGACAGGGCGGAATGAGCAGTTCTTC. As protein: CASATGTGRNEQFF. The chain employs TRBV2 and TRBJ2-1; 9 nucleotides align to TRBD1. The ends lost 8 bases at V and 7 bases at J; junction bases unmatched: 9. Germline V gene sequence: CDR1 SNHLY, CDR2 FYNNEI. The CDR3 runs to 14 residues. The variable domain in full, with the rest retrieved from reference TRBV2 and TRBJ2-1, is EPEVTQTPSHQVTQMGQEVILRCVPISNHLYFYWYRQILGQKVEFLVSFYNNEISEKSEIFDDQFSVERPDGSNFTLKIRSTKLEDSAMYFCASATGTGRNEQFFGPGTRLTVL.

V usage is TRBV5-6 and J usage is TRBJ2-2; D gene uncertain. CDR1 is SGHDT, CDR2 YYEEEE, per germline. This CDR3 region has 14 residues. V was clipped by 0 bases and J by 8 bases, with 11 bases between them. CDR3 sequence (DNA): TGTGCCAGCAGCTTGGTGGGGTTCCCTGGGGAGCTGTTTTTT. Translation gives CASSLVGFPGELFF. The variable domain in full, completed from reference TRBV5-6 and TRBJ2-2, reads DAGVTQSPTHLIKTRGQQVTLRCSPKSGHDTVSWYQQALGQGPQFIFQYYEEEERQRGNFPDRFSGHQFPNYSSELNVNALLLGDSALYLCASSLVGFPGELFFGEGSRLTVL.

CDR3: CASSLGQGWTEAFF. The DNA for the CDR3 is TGCGCCAGCAGCTTGGGACAGGGTTGGACTGAAGCTTTCTTT. The rearrangement joins TRBV5-1 to TRBJ1-1, with 7 nucleotides matching TRBD1. Trimming at V came to 0 bases and at J to 5 bases, leaving 4 bases not matched to a gene. Germline lookup yields CDR1 SGHRS and CDR2 YFSETQ. This CDR3 is built from 14 residues.

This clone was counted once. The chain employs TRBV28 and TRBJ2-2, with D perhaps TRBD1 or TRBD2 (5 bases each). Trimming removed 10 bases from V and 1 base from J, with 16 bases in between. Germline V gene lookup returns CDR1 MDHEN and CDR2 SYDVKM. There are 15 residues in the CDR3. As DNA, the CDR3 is TGTGCCACCTGGGCCGGGGCTTTGAACACCGGGGAGCTGTTTTTT. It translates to CATWAGALNTGELFF.

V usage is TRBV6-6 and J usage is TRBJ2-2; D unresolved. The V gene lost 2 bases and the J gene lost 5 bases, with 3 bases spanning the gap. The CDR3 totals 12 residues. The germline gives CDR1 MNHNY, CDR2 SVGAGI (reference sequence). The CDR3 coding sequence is TGTGCCAGCAGTTACGAGACCGGGGAGCTGTTTTTT. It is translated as CASSYETGELFF.